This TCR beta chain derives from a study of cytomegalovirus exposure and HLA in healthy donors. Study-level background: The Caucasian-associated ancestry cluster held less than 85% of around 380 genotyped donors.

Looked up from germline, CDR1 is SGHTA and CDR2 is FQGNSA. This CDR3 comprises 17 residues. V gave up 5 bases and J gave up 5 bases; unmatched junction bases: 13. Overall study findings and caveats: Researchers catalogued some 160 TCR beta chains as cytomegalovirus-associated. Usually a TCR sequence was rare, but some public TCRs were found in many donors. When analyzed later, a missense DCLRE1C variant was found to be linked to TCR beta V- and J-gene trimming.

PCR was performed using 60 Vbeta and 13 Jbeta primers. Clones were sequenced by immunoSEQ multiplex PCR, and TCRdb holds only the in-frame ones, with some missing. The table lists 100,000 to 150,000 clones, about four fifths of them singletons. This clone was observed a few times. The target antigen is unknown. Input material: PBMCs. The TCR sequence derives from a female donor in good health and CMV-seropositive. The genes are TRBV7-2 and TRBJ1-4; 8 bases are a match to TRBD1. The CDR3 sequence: CASSPYPGTGPNEKLFF. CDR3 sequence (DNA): TGTGCCAGCAGCCCCTACCCCGGGACAGGTCCGAATGAAAAACTGTTTTTT. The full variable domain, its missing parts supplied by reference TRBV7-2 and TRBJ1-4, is GAGVSQSPSNKVTEKGKDVELRCDPISGHTALYWYRQSLGQGLEFLIYFQGNSAPDKSGLPSDRFSAERTGGSVSTLTIQRTQQEDSAVYLCASSPYPGTGPNEKLFFGSGTQLSVL.